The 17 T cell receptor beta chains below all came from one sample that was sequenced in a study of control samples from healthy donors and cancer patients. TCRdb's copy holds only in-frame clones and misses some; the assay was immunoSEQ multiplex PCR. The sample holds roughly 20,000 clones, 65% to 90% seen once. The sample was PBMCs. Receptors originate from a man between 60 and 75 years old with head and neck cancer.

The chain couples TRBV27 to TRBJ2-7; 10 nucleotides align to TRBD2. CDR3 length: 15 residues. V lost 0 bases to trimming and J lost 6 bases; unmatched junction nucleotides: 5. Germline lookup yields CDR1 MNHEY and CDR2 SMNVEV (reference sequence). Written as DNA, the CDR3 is TGTGCCAGCAGTTTATCTCCTAGCGGGAGTAGCGAGCAGTACTTC. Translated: CASSLSPSGSSEQYF.

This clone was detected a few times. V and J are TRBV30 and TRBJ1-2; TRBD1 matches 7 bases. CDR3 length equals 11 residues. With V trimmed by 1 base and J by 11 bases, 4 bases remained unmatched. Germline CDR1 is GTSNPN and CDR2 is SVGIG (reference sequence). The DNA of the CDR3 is TGTGCCTGGAGTGGATCAGGGGGTTACACCTTC. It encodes CAWSGSGGYTF.

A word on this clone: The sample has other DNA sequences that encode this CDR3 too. In nucleotides, the CDR3 is TGTGCCAGCAGCTTAGGGGGCGGGGGGCTCGAGCAGTACTTC. Translation gives CASSLGGGGLEQYF. The chain is built from TRBV7-2 and TRBJ2-7, with TRBD2 identical over 8 bases. Germline V lookup: CDR1 SGHTA, CDR2 FQGNSA. V was pared by 1 base and J by 6 bases, with 5 bases of the junction left unmatched. The CDR3 contains 14 residues. The full variable domain, its missing parts supplied by reference TRBV7-2 and TRBJ2-7, is GAGVSQSPSNKVTEKGKDVELRCDPISGHTALYWYRQSLGQGLEFLIYFQGNSAPDKSGLPSDRFSAERTGGSVSTLTIQRTQQEDSAVYLCASSLGGGGLEQYFGPGTRLTVT.

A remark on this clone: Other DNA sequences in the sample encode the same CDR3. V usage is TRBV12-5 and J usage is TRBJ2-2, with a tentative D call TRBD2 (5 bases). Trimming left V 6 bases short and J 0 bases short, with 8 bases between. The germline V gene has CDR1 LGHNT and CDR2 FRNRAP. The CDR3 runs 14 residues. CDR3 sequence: CASGSGANTGELFF. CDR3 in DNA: TGTGCTAGTGGGAGCGGAGCGAACACCGGGGAGCTGTTTTTT. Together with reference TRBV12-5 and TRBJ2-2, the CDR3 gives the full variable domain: DARVTQTPRHKVTEMGQEVTMRCQPILGHNTVFWYRQTMMQGLELLAYFRNRAPLDDSGMPKDRFSAEMPDATLATLKIQPSEPRDSAVYFCASGSGANTGELFFGEGSRLTVL.

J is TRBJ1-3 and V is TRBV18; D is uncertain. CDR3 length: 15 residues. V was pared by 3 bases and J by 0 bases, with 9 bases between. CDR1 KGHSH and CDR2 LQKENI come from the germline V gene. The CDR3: CASSPSAASGNTIYF. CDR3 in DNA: TGTGCCAGCTCACCCTCAGCCGCCTCTGGAAACACCATATATTTT. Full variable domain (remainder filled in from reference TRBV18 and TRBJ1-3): NAGVMQNPRHLVRRRGQEARLRCSPMKGHSHVYWYRQLPEEGLKFMVYLQKENIIDESGMPKERFSAEFPKEGPSILRIQQVVRGDSAAYFCASSPSAASGNTIYFGEGSWLTVV.

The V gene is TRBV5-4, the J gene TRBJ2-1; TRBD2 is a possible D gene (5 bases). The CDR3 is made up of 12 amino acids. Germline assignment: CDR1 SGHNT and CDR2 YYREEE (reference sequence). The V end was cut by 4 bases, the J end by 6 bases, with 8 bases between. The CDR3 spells CASSTGSNEQFF. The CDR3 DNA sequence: TGTGCCAGCAGCACGGGAAGCAATGAGCAGTTCTTC.

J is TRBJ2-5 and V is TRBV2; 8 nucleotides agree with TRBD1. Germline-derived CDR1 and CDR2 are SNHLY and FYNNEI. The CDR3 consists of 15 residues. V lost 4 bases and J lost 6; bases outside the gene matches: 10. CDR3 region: CASSGEQGVVQTQYF. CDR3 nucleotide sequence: TGTGCCAGCAGTGGGGAACAGGGGGTGGTTCAGACCCAGTACTTC.

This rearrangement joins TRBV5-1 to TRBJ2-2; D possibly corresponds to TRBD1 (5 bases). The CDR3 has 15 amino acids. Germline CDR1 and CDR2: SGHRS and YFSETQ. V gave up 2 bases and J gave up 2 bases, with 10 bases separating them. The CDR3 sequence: CASSFKTDNTGELFF. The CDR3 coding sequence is TGCGCCAGCAGCTTCAAGACAGACAACACCGGGGAGCTGTTTTTT. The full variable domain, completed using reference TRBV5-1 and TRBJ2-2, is KAGVTQTPRYLIKTRGQQVTLSCSPISGHRSVSWYQQTPGQGLQFLFEYFSETQRNKGNFPGRFSGRQFSNSRSEMNVSTLELGDSALYLCASSFKTDNTGELFFGEGSRLTVL.

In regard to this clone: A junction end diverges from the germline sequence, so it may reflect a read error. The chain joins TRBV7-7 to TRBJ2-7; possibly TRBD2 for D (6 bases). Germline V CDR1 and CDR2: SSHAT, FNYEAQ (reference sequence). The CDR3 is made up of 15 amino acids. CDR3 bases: TGTGCTAGCAGCTTAGCGGCGGGGAGCTCCTACGAGCAGTACTTC. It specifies CASSLAAGSSYEQYF.

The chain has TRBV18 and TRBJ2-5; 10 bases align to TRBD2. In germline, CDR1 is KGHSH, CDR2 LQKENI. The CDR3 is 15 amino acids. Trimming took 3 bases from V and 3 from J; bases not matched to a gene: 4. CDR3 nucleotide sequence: TGTGCCAGCTCACCTGGACTAGCGGCAGAAGAGACCCAGTACTTC. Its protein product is CASSPGLAAEETQYF.

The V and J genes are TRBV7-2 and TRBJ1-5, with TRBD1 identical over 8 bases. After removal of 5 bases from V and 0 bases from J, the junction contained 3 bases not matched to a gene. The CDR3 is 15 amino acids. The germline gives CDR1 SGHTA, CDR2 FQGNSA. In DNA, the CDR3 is TGTGCCAGCAGCCTTACAGGGGGTAGCAATCAGCCCCAGCATTTT. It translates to CASSLTGGSNQPQHF.

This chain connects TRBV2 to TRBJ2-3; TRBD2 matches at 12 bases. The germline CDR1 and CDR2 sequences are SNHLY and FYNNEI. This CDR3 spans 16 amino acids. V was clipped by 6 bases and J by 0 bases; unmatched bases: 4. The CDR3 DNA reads TGTGCCAGCAGAGGTGGACTAGCGGGAAGCACAGATACGCAGTATTTT. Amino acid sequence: CASRGGLAGSTDTQYF.

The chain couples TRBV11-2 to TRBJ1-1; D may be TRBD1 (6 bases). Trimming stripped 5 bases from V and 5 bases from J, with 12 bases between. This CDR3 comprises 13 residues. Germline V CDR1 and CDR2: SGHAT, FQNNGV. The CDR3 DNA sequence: TGTGCCAGCAGCCTTAGTCAGGGGACTGAAGCTTTCTTT. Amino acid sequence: CASSLSQGTEAFF.

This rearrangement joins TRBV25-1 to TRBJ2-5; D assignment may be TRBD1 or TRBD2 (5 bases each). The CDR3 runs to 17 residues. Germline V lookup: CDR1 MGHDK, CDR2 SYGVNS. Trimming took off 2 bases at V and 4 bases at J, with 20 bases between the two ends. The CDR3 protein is CASSEIRPGQGRETQYF. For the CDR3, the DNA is TGTGCCAGCAGTGAAATCCGGCCGGGGCAGGGTAGAGAGACCCAGTACTTC.

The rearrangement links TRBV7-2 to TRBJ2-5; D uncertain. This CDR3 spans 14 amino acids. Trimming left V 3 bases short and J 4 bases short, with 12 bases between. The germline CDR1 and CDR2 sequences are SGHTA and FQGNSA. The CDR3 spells CASSFPRWGETQYF. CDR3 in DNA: TGTGCCAGCAGCTTCCCCCGCTGGGGAGAGACCCAGTACTTC.

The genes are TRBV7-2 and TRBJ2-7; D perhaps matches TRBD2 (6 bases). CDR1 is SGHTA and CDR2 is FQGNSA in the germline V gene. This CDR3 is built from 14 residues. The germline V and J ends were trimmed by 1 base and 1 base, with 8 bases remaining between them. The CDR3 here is CASSLGRGSYEQYF. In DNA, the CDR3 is TGTGCCAGCAGCTTAGGGAGGGGTTCCTACGAGCAGTACTTC.

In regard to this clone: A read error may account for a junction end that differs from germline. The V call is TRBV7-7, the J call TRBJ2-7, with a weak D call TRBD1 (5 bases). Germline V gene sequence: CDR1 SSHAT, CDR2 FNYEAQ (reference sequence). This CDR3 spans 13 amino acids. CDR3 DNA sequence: TGTGCTAGCAGCTTAGAGCAGGGTACCGAGCAGTACTTC. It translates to CASSLEQGTEQYF.